This TCR beta chain is drawn from a study of T cell repertoires in cytomegalovirus infection. About the research overall: Matching HLA type and CMV infection were both indicated by public TCR beta signatures.

This clonotype was counted many times. Germline loops: CDR1 PRHDT, CDR2 FYEKMQ (reference sequence). V lost 3 bases and J 6 bases, leaving 20 bases between the germline ends. There are 16 residues in the CDR3. TCRdb passed the reads through MiXCR, listing each CDR3 protein once. The table lists 65,000 to 90,000 distinct CDR3 sequences, 3.7% of them singletons. The material sequenced was PBMCs. The chain recombines TRBV13 with TRBJ1-1; D gene ambiguous. The source is a human donor in good health (CMV status not recorded). Some clones in this sample may be carry-over from other donors' samples. Here the CDR3 DNA reads TGTGCCAGCAGCTTGGTACTAGGGTTTGAGGATGCTGAAGCTTTCTTT. This gives the protein CASSLVLGFEDAEAFF. The variable domain in full, with the rest retrieved from reference TRBV13 and TRBJ1-1, is AAGVIQSPRHLIKEKRETATLKCYPIPRHDTVYWYQQGPGQDPQFLISFYEKMQSDKGSIPDRFSAQQFSDYHSELNMSSLELGDSALYFCASSLVLGFEDAEAFFGQGTRLTVV.